The 23 T cell receptor beta chains below all came from one sample that was sequenced in a study of blood T cell repertoires in COVID-19 (dated by TCRdb to 2020 to 2022). The library was made by the immunoSEQ multiplex PCR assay. In its TCRdb copy, this immuneACCESS table keeps in-frame sequences only and misses some clones. Where compared with another copy, unresolved V genes explain less than half of these, and the others have no known cause. The sample has some 120,000 clones on record, approximately 88% of them singletons. Of the sample, under 15% is held by the ten largest clones. The sample comprised peripheral blood. The receptors here all came from a woman aged 25 to 39 who had recovered from COVID-19.

This clone was seen a handful of times. The rearrangement joins TRBV28 to TRBJ1-2, with D perhaps TRBD1 (6 bases). CDR3 length: 14 residues. Trimming shortened V by 7 bases and J by 2 bases, and 14 bases separated the two germline ends. Germline V gene lookup returns CDR1 MDHEN and CDR2 SYDVKM. CDR3: CASTLGGANYGYTF. As DNA, the CDR3 is TGTGCCAGCACCCTTGGGGGCGCAAACTATGGCTACACCTTC.

The chain recombines TRBV14 with TRBJ2-7; D may be TRBD1 (6 bases). The germline V and J ends were trimmed by 0 bases and 0 bases, with 6 bases remaining between them. CDR3 length equals 14 residues. Germline V gene sequence: CDR1 SGHDN, CDR2 FVKESK. CDR3 nucleotide sequence: TGTGCCAGCAGCCAAGAGACAGGCTCCTACGAGCAGTACTTC. Translation gives CASSQETGSYEQYF.

The chain uses TRBV5-1 and TRBJ2-7; 12 positions match TRBD1. V gave up 1 base and J gave up 2 bases; unmatched junction bases: 25. Per the germline V gene, CDR1 is SGHRS and CDR2 is YFSETQ. CDR3 length: 23 residues. The CDR3: CASSLFARDLWDRGQGGPYEQYF. In DNA, the CDR3 is TGCGCCAGCAGCTTGTTTGCACGAGACCTCTGGGACAGGGGGCAGGGGGGGCCCTACGAGCAGTACTTC.

The rearrangement uses TRBV21-1 and TRBJ1-5; the D call TRBD1 from the table was never checked on the DNA. TRBV21-1 is annotated as a pseudogene. The CDR3 runs 21 residues. Here the CDR3 reads CASSKGGPGGDRGCRNQPQHF. The CDR3 coding sequence is TGTGCCAGCAGCAAAGGAGGCCCTGGGGGGGACAGGGGATGCCGCAATCAGCCCCAGCATTTT.

This clone was recorded only once. The rearrangement uses TRBV7-6 and TRBJ2-2; 15 bases align to TRBD2. J was trimmed by 5 bases and V by 5 bases; bases with no gene match: 3. The germline V gene encodes CDR1 SGHVS and CDR2 FNYEAQ. CDR3 length: 16 residues. CDR3 residues: CASSPGTSGGTGELFF. As DNA, the CDR3 is TGTGCCAGCAGCCCCGGGACTAGCGGGGGGACCGGGGAGCTGTTTTTT.

The CDR3 protein is CASSDESINYGYTF. In DNA, the CDR3 is TGCGCCAGCAGCGATGAATCTATTAACTATGGCTACACCTTC. V usage is TRBV4-1 and J usage is TRBJ1-2; no definite D call. Germline-derived CDR1 and CDR2 are MGHRA and YSYEKL. V was trimmed by 5 bases and J by 1 base, leaving 11 bases between them. CDR3 size: 14 residues.

The gene calls are TRBV6-4 and TRBJ2-2, with 11 bases that match TRBD1. The CDR3 has 13 amino acids. Per germline, CDR1 MRHNA and CDR2 SNTAGT. The J segment lost 6 bases and the V segment lost 8 bases, leaving 2 bases of the junction unmatched. CDR3 in amino acids: CASVGQGAGELFF. DNA of the CDR3: TGTGCCAGCGTGGGACAGGGGGCCGGGGAGCTGTTTTTT.

The chain links TRBV11-3 to TRBJ2-7, with 7 bases aligning to TRBD1. The CDR3 covers 12 residues. V shed 5 bases and J 5 bases; nucleotides not matched to a gene: 3. Germline V gene lookup returns CDR1 SGHNT and CDR2 YENEEA. The CDR3 is CASSQGDNEQYF. CDR3 nucleotides: TGTGCCAGCAGCCAGGGGGATAACGAGCAGTACTTC.

J is TRBJ2-1 and V is TRBV27, with 8 nucleotides matching TRBD1. The junction had 13 bases not matched to a gene; V was cut back by 3 bases and J by 12 bases. Per the germline V gene, CDR1 is MNHEY and CDR2 is SMNVEV (reference sequence). The CDR3 is made up of 15 amino acids. CDR3 in DNA: TGTGCCAGCAGTTTGTACGGGGACAGGACAACGCGGCAGTTCTTC. Translating it yields CASSLYGDRTTRQFF.

This chain joins TRBV10-2 and TRBJ1-5; TRBD1 agrees at 11 bases. Germline values: CDR1 WSHSY, CDR2 SAAADI. CDR3 length: 17 residues. Trimming cost V 6 bases and J 6 bases; bases outside gene matches: 13. The CDR3 region is CASSRAAGQGVTQPQHF. The CDR3, as DNA: TGCGCCAGCAGCCGGGCGGCGGGACAGGGGGTTACTCAGCCCCAGCATTTT.

This sequence joins TRBV30 and TRBJ2-1; 7 bases agree with TRBD1. There are 14 residues in the CDR3. Germline CDR1 and CDR2: GTSNPN and SVGIG (reference sequence). Germline trimming cut 2 bases from V and 2 bases from J; bases unmatched to any gene: 3. The CDR3 here is CAWSWDRPYNEQFF. The CDR3 DNA reads TGTGCCTGGAGTTGGGACAGACCCTACAATGAGCAGTTCTTC.

The chain combines TRBV5-4 with TRBJ2-1; 8 bases line up with TRBD1. This CDR3 contains 17 residues. Germline values: CDR1 SGHNT, CDR2 YYREEE (reference sequence). Trimming removed 3 bases from V and 4 bases from J; junction bases left unmatched: 12. The CDR3 spells CASSSVDRGIAYNEQFF. The CDR3 coding sequence is TGTGCCAGCAGCTCCGTCGACAGGGGCATTGCATACAATGAGCAGTTCTTC. Variable domain in full (rest from reference TRBV5-4 and TRBJ2-1): ETGVTQSPTHLIKTRGQQVTLRCSSQSGHNTVSWYQQALGQGPQFIFQYYREEENGRGNFPPRFSGLQFPNYSSELNVNALELDDSALYLCASSSVDRGIAYNEQFFGPGTRLTVL.

This chain connects TRBV19 to TRBJ2-1; 11 positions match TRBD2. The CDR3 loop spans 16 amino acids. CDR1 LNHDA and CDR2 SQIVND come from the germline V gene (reference sequence). V was clipped by 5 bases and J by 3 bases; unmatched bases: 6. The DNA of the CDR3 is TGTGCCAGTAGTTCCCTAGCGGGGGGCTTCTACAATGAGCAGTTCTTC. It specifies CASSSLAGGFYNEQFF.

This chain links TRBV11-3 with TRBJ2-5; 12 nucleotides line up with TRBD2. V shed 5 bases, J shed 3 bases, and the junction held 4 bases outside the gene matches. Per the germline V gene, CDR1 is SGHNT and CDR2 is YENEEA. The CDR3 is made up of 15 amino acids. The CDR3 sequence is CASSLRTSGEETQYF. In DNA form, the CDR3 reads TGTGCCAGCAGCCTCCGGACTAGCGGGGAAGAGACCCAGTACTTC.

V gene TRBV7-8 combines with J gene TRBJ1-5, with a possible D match to TRBD1 (6 bases). Trimming stripped 3 bases from V and 0 bases from J, with 15 bases between. The CDR3 consists of 17 residues. The V gene's germline CDR1 is SGHVS and CDR2 FQNEAQ. In DNA, the CDR3 is TGTGCCAGCAGCTTGGCCAGGGGAGGGGGTAGCAATCAGCCCCAGCATTTT. This sequence encodes CASSLARGGGSNQPQHF.

The V and J genes are TRBV1 and TRBJ2-3; the table gives TRBD1 as D, unverified against the DNA. TRBV1 is classified as a pseudogene. The CDR3 runs 18 residues. The CDR3 sequence: CTSSQDPPSRGGTDTQYF. Here the CDR3 DNA reads TGCACCAGCAGCCAAGATCCCCCCTCCAGGGGCGGCACAGATACGCAGTATTTT.

The chain carries TRBV27 and TRBJ1-1; 7 bases match TRBD1. Trimming removed 0 bases from V and 4 bases from J; junction bases left unmatched: 5. The CDR3 runs to 15 residues. Germline CDR1 and CDR2: MNHEY and SMNVEV (reference sequence). This CDR3 is CASSLSKGGSTEAFF. DNA of the CDR3: TGTGCCAGCAGTTTATCGAAAGGGGGCTCCACTGAAGCTTTCTTT.

This clone was seen once. Here the CDR3 reads CASSGGSYEQYF. The CDR3 nucleotides are TGTGCCAGTAGTGGGGGGTCCTACGAGCAGTACTTC. V and J are TRBV19 and TRBJ2-7; the D gene is possibly TRBD2 (6 bases). Trimming shortened V by 5 bases and J by 1 base, and 6 bases separated the two germline ends. Germline V gene sequence: CDR1 LNHDA, CDR2 SQIVND (reference sequence). The CDR3 has 12 residues.

V is TRBV6-6 and J is TRBJ2-3, with a weak D call TRBD2 (6 bases). V was cut by 8 bases and J by 1 base, with 13 bases left in between. The germline V gene has CDR1 MNHNY and CDR2 SVGAGI (reference sequence). The CDR3 length is 14 residues. CDR3 sequence: CASARETGTDTQYF. For the CDR3, the DNA is TGTGCCAGCGCCCGGGAGACCGGCACAGATACGCAGTATTTT.

This clone was counted only a few times. The chain uses TRBV2 and TRBJ2-7; maybe TRBD1 (5 bases). The CDR3 has 12 residues. Deletions cut 6 bases from V and 7 bases from J, with 13 bases between. Looked up from germline, CDR1 is SNHLY and CDR2 is FYNNEI. CDR3 residues: CASRDTWDEQYF. CDR3 DNA sequence: TGTGCCAGCAGGGACACATGGGATGAGCAGTACTTC.

The chain is built from TRBV19 and TRBJ2-2; D gene unclear. Germline V gene data show CDR1 as LNHDA and CDR2 as SQIVND (reference sequence). CDR3 size: 14 residues. V shed 2 bases and J shed 3 bases, with 7 bases lying between them. CDR3 protein: CASSITLDTGELFF. CDR3 nucleotides: TGTGCCAGTAGTATAACTTTGGACACCGGGGAGCTGTTTTTT.

The V and J genes are TRBV19 and TRBJ2-3; D remains ambiguous. V was trimmed by 6 bases and J by 6 bases, leaving 22 bases between them. Germline assignment: CDR1 LNHDA and CDR2 SQIVND (reference sequence). CDR3 length: 16 amino acids. Written as DNA, the CDR3 is TGTGCCAGTAGCCGATGGGCCTTTCTCCCATACGATACGCAGTATTTT. It specifies CASSRWAFLPYDTQYF.

This rearrangement joins TRBV6-1 to TRBJ2-7; the match to TRBD1 covers 10 bases. The CDR3 totals 14 residues. Germline CDR1 reads MNHNS; CDR2 reads SASEGT. V dropped 3 bases and J dropped 6; count of bases not matched to a gene: 5. In DNA form, the CDR3 reads TGTGCCAGCAGTGATTGGGACAGGGGTTTCGAGCAGTACTTC. This gives the protein CASSDWDRGFEQYF.